The clone carrying this T cell receptor (beta chain) was counted a few times. TCRdb redid the calling of the 5' RACE reads with MiXCR, one entry per CDR3 protein. Among approximately 260,000 distinct CDR3 sequences listed, over 15% were seen once. V gave up 6 bases and J gave up 1 base, with 9 bases separating them. Germline CDR1 is DFQATT and CDR2 is SNEGSKA (reference sequence). The CDR3 sequence is 12 residues long. These data are taken from a study of T-cell memory formation after mild COVID-19. Material for sequencing was PBMCs or a T cell subset sorted from them (not recorded which). The TCR originated in a man between 18 and 29 years old who had mild COVID-19 (a few samples of this study predate the infection). Cell type and time point are not known. The rearrangement links TRBV20-1 to TRBJ1-2, with D unresolved. In nucleotides, the CDR3 is TGCAGTGCGCCGGATAATAACTATGGCTACACCTTC. This gives the protein CSAPDNNYGYTF.